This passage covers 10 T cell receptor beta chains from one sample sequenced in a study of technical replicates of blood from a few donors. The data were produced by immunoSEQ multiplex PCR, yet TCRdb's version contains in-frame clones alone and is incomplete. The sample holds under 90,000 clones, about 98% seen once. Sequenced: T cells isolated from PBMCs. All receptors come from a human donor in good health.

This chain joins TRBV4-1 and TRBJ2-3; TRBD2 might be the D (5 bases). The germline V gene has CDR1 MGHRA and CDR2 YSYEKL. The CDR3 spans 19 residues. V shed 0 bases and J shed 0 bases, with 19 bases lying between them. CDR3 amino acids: CASSQDDYTDSSSTDTQYF. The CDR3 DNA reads TGCGCCAGCAGCCAAGATGACTACACTGATTCCTCTAGCACAGATACGCAGTATTTT.

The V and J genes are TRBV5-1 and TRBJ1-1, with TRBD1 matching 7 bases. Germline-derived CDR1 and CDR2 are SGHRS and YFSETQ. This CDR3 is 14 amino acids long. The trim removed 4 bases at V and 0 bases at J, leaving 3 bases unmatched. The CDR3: CASSLTGVNTEAFF. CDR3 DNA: TGCGCCAGCAGCCTAACAGGGGTGAACACTGAAGCTTTCTTT.

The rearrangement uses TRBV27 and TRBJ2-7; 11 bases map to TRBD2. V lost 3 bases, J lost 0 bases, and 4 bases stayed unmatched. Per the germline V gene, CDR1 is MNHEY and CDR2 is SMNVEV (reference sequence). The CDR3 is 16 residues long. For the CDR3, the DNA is TGTGCCAGCAGTTTTCTAGCGGGAGGCAGCTCCTACGAGCAGTACTTC. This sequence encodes CASSFLAGGSSYEQYF.

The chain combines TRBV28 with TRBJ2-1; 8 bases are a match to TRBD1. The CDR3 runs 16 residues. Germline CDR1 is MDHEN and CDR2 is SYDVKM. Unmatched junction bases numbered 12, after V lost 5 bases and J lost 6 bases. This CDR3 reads CASSRLVAGGLNEQFF. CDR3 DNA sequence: TGTGCCAGCAGTAGACTTGTGGCAGGGGGCCTCAATGAGCAGTTCTTC.

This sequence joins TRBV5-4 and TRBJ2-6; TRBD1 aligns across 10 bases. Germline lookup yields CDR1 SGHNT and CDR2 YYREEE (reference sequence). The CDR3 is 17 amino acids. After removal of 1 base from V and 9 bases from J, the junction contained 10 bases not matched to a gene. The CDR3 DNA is TGTGCCAGCAGCTTGCTGACAGGGGGCGAAACATACAACGTCCTGACTTTC. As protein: CASSLLTGGETYNVLTF.

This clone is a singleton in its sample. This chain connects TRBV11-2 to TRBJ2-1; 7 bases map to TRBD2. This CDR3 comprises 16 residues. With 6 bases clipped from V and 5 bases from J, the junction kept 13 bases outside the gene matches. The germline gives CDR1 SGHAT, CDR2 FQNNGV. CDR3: CASRLFVVAGDNEQFF. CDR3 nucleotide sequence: TGTGCCAGCAGGCTCTTCGTGGTAGCGGGCGACAATGAGCAGTTCTTC.

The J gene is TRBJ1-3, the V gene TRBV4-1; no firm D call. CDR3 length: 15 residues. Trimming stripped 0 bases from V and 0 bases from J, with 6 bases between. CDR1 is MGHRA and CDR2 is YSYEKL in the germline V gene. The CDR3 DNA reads TGCGCCAGCAGCCAAGATTCATTCTCTGGAAACACCATATATTTT. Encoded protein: CASSQDSFSGNTIYF.

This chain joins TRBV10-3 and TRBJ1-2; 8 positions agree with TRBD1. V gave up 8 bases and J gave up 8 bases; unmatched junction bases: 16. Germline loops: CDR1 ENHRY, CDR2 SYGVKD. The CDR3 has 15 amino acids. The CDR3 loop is CAIGPPSGGVGGYTF. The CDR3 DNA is TGTGCCATCGGTCCCCCCTCAGGGGGCGTGGGCGGCTACACCTTC.

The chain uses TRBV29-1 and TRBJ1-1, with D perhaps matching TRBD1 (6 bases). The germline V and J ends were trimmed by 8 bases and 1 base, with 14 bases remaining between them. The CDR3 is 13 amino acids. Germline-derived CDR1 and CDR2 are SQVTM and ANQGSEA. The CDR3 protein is CSNIQGTNTEAFF. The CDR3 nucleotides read TGCAGCAACATACAGGGAACGAACACTGAAGCTTTCTTT.

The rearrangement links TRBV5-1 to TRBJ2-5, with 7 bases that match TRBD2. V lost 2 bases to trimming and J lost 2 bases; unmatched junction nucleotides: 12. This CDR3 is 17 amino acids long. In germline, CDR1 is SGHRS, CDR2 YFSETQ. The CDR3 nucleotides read TGCGCCAGCAGCTTATTGCCAGGAGCGGGGAGTCAAGAGACCCAGTACTTC. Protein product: CASSLLPGAGSQETQYF.